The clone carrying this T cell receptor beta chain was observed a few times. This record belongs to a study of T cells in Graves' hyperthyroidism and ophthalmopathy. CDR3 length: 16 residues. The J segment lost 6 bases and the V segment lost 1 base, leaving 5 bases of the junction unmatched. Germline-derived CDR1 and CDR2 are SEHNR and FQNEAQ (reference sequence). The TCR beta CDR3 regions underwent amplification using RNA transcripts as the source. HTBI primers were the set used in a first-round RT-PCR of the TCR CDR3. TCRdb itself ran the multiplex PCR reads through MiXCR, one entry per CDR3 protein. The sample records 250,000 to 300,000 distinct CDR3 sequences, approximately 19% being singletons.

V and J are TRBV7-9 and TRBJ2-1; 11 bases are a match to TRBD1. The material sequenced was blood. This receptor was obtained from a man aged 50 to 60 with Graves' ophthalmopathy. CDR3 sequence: CASSLEVGTGGNEQFF. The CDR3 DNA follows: TGTGCCAGCAGCTTAGAGGTAGGGACAGGGGGCAATGAGCAGTTCTTC.